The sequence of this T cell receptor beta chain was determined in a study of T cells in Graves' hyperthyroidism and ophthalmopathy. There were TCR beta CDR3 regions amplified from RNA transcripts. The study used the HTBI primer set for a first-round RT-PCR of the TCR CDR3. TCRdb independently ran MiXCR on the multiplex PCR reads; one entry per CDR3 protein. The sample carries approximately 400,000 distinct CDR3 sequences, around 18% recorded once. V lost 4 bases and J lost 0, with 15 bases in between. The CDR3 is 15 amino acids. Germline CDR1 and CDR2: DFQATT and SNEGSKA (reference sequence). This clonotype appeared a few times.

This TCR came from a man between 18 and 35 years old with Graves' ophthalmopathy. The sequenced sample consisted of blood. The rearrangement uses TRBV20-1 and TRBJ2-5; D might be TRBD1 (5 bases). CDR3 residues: CSAMTESWYQETQYF. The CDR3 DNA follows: TGCAGTGCTATGACAGAAAGTTGGTACCAAGAGACCCAGTACTTC.